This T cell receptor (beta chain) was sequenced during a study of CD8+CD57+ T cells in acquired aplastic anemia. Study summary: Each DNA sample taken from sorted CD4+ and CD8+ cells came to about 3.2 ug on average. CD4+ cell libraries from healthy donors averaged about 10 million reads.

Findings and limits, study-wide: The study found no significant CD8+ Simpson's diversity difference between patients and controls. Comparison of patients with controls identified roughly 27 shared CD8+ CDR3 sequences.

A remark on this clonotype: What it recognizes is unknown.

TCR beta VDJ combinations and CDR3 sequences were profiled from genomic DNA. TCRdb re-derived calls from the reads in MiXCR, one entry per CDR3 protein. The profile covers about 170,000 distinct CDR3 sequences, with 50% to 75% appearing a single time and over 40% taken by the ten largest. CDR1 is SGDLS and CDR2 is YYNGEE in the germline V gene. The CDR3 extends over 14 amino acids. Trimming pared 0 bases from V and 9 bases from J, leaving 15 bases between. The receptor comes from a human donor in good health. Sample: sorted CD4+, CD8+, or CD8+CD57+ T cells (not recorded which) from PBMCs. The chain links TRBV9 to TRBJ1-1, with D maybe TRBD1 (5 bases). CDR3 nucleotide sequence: TGTGCCAGCAGCGTAGCTACGGGGCAGTACAAAGCTTTCTTT. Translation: CASSVATGQYKAFF.